Listed here are 4 T cell receptor beta chains from one sample, sequenced in a study of cytomegalovirus exposure and HLA in healthy donors (dated by TCRdb to the late 2010s). Library creation used the immunoSEQ multiplex PCR assay. A mixture of 60 forward primers for TCR Vbeta segments and 13 reverse primers for TCR Jbeta segments was used in the multiplex PCR. The table comes from immuneACCESS by way of TCRdb, which keeps in-frame sequences with V and J called. Part of the clones is missing from these tables; in studies checked, under half for an unresolved V gene and the rest for unknown reasons. This sample is represented by 180,000 or so clones; about 59% of them were singletons. The ten most abundant clones make up about 3.2% of the sample. Sample: PBMCs. The receptors stem from a man aged 35 to 55 in good health and CMV-seronegative.

The V gene is TRBV2, the J gene TRBJ1-2; 7 nucleotides match TRBD1. CDR3 length equals 14 residues. Germline CDR1 and CDR2: SNHLY and FYNNEI. V gave up 6 bases and J gave up 4 bases; unmatched junction bases: 8. CDR3 sequence reads: CASSHTTGTYGYTF. CDR3 sequence (DNA): TGTGCCAGCAGCCATACGACAGGGACCTATGGCTACACCTTC.

This clone was detected a few times. The chain recombines TRBV18 with TRBJ2-7, with TRBD1 matching over 9 bases. Germline trimming cut 3 bases from V and 2 bases from J; bases unmatched to any gene: 17. The V gene's germline CDR1 is KGHSH and CDR2 LQKENI. This CDR3 region has 19 residues. The CDR3 here is CASSPLRPGTGNHAYEQYF. In DNA, the CDR3 is TGTGCCAGCTCACCCCTCCGTCCCGGGACAGGGAACCATGCCTACGAGCAGTACTTC.

With respect to this clone: At one end the junction does not follow the germline gene, possibly because of a read error. CDR3 nucleotides: TGTGCCAGCAGCTTATCAACAGCGGGGTCCAATGGGCAGTTCTTC. It is translated as CASSLSTAGSNGQFF. The J gene is TRBJ2-1, the V gene TRBV11-2; 7 nucleotides align to TRBD2. This CDR3 has 15 residues. From germline, CDR1 is SGHAT and CDR2 FQNNGV. The full variable domain, in which reference TRBV11-2 and TRBJ2-1 provide the parts outside the CDR3, is EAGVAQSPRYKIIEKRQSVAFWCNPISGHATLYWYQQILGQGPKLLIQFQNNGVVDDSQLPKDRFSAERLKGVDSTLKIQPAKLEDSAVYLCASSLSTAGSNGQFFGPGTRLTVL.

The J gene is TRBJ2-1, the V gene TRBV18; the match to TRBD2 covers 7 bases. The CDR3 contains 15 residues. V was clipped by 3 bases and J by 7 bases; unmatched bases: 9. Germline CDR1 reads KGHSH; CDR2 reads LQKENI. CDR3 in DNA: TGTGCCAGCTCACCCGGGGCGGGAGTGCGGAATGAGCAGTTCTTC. Protein: CASSPGAGVRNEQFF.